This TCR beta chain is from a study of Tregs in tolerant kidney transplant recipients. The CDR3 totals 14 residues. The V end was cut by 0 bases, the J end by 3 bases, with 8 bases between. CDR1 is LGHNA, CDR2 YNFKEQ, per germline. Produced via immunoSEQ multiplex PCR; TCRdb's table is partial and in-frame only. The sample holds about 73,000 clones, approximately 90% seen once. The receptor's source is a human donor who received a combined kidney and bone marrow transplant. The gene calls are TRBV4-2 and TRBJ1-1; D gene unclear. The input for sequencing was Tregs from blood, taken before the transplant. In nucleotides, the CDR3 is TGTGCCAGCAGCCAAGATCAAAGGGACACTGAAGCTTTCTTT. Protein: CASSQDQRDTEAFF.